This T cell receptor beta chain is drawn from a study of blood T cell repertoires in COVID-19. Study-level background: Both acute and convalescent COVID-19 samples were obtained from the United States, Italy and Spain.

This table comes from immunoSEQ multiplex PCR, and its TCRdb copy is limited to in-frame clones, with some not included. The sample yields just over 300,000 clones, nearly 90% seen once. This CDR3 spans 12 amino acids. V was pared by 8 bases and J by 6 bases, with 7 bases of the junction left unmatched. Germline V gene sequence: CDR1 SGHNT, CDR2 YENEEA. V and J are TRBV11-3 and TRBJ2-7; 7 bases agree with TRBD1. The receptor was isolated from a woman aged 18 to 35 with acute COVID-19. Material for sequencing was PBMCs or T cells enriched from blood (not recorded which). The CDR3 DNA sequence: TGTGCCAGCCGGGACAGTCCGTCCGAGCAGTACTTC. This translates into CASRDSPSEQYF.